This TCR beta chain was retrieved from a study of T cells in Graves' hyperthyroidism and ophthalmopathy. The V segment lost 2 bases and the J segment 3 bases; nucleotides outside the gene matches: 10. Germline CDR1 SGDLS, CDR2 YYNGEE. The CDR3 extends over 17 amino acids. Using RNA transcripts as the source, TCR beta CDR3 regions were amplified. With the HTBI primer set, the TCR CDR3 went through a first round of RT-PCR. TCRdb redid the calling of the multiplex PCR reads with MiXCR, one entry per CDR3 protein. The sample has over 400,000 distinct CDR3 sequences; approximately 22% are singletons. This rearrangement joins TRBV9 to TRBJ2-3, with 9 bases identical to TRBD2. This sequence originates from a woman in her 70s with Graves' ophthalmopathy. Sequencing input: blood. CDR3 protein: CASSVPVAGAGTDTQYF. The CDR3 DNA reads TGTGCCAGCAGCGTGCCCGTAGCGGGGGCGGGAACAGATACGCAGTATTTT.